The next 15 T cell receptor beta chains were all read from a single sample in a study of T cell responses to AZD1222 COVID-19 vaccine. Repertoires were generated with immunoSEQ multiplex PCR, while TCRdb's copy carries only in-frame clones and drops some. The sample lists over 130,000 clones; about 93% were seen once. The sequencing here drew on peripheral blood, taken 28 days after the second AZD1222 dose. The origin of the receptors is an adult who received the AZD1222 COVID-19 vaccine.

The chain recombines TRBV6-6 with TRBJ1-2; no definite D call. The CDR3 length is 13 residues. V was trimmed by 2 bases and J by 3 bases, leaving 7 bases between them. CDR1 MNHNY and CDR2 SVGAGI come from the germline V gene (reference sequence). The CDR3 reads CASSYAADYGYTF. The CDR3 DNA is TGTGCCAGCAGTTACGCAGCGGACTATGGCTACACCTTC.

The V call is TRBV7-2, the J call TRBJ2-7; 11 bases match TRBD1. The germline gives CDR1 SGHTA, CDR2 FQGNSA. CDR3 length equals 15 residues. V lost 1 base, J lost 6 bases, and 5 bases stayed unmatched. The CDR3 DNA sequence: TGTGCCAGCAGCTTAGTTCGGGACAGGGGGGTCGAGCAGTACTTC. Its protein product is CASSLVRDRGVEQYF.

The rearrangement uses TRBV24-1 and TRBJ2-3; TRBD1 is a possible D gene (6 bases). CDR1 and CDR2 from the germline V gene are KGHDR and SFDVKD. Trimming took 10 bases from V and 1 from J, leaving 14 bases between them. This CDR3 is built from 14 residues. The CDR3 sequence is CATTTGQRTDTQYF. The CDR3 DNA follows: TGTGCCACGACAACGGGACAACGCACAGATACGCAGTATTTT.

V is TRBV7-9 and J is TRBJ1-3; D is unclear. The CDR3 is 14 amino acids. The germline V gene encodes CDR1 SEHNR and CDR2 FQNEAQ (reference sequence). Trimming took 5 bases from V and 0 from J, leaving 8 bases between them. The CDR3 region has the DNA TGTGCCAGCAGCCCCATTCTCTCTGGAAACACCATATATTTT. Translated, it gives CASSPILSGNTIYF.

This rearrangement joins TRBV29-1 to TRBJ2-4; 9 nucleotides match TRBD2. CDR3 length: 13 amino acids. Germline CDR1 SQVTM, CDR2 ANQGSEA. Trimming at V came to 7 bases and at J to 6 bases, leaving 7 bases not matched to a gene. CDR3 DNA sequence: TGCAGCGCAAGGGGACTAGCTATAAACATTCAGTACTTC. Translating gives CSARGLAINIQYF.

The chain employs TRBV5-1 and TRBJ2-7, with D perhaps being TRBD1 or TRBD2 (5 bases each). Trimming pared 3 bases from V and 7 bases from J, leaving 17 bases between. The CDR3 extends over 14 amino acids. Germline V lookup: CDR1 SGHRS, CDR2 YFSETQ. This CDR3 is CASSSRTGEGEQYF. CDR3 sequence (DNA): TGCGCCAGCAGCTCCCGGACGGGTGAGGGGGAGCAGTACTTC. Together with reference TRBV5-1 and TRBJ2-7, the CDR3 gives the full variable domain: KAGVTQTPRYLIKTRGQQVTLSCSPISGHRSVSWYQQTPGQGLQFLFEYFSETQRNKGNFPGRFSGRQFSNSRSEMNVSTLELGDSALYLCASSSRTGEGEQYFGPGTRLTVT.

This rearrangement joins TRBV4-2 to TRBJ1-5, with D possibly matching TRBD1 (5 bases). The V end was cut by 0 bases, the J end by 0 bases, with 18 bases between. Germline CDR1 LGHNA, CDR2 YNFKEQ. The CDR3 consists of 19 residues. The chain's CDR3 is CASSQEAARDHHSNQPQHF. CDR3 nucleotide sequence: TGTGCCAGCAGCCAAGAAGCGGCCAGGGACCATCATAGCAATCAGCCCCAGCATTTT.

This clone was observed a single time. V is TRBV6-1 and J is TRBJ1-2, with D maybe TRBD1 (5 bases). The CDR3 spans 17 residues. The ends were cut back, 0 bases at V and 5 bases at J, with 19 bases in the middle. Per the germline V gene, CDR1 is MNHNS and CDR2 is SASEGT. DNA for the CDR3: TGTGCCAGCAGTGAAGCGCCGCAGAAGGGGTTCCAATATGGCTACACCTTC. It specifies CASSEAPQKGFQYGYTF.

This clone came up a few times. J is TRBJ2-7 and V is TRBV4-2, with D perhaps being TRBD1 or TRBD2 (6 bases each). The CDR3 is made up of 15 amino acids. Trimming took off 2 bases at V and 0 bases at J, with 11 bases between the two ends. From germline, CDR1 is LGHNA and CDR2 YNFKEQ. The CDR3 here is CASSQMRGVSYEQYF. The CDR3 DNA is TGTGCCAGCAGCCAAATGAGGGGGGTCTCCTACGAGCAGTACTTC.

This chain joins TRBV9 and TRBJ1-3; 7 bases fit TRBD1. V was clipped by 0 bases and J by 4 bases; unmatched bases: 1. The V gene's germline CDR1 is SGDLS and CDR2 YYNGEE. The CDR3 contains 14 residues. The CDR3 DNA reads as TGTGCCAGCAGCGTAGGGGGACAGGGAAACACCATATATTTT. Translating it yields CASSVGGQGNTIYF.

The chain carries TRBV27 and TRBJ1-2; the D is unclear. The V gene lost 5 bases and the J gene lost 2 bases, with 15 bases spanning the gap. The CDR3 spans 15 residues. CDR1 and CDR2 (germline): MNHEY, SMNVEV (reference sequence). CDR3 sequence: CASSGSRGYNYGYTF. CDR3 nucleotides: TGTGCCAGCAGTGGATCCCGCGGGTACAACTATGGCTACACCTTC.

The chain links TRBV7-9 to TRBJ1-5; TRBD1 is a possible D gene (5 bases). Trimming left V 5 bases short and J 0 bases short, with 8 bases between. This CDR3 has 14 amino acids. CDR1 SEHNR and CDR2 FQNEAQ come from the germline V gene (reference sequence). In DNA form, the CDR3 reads TGTGCCAGCAGCGTCGACAGTAGCAATCAGCCCCAGCATTTT. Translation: CASSVDSSNQPQHF.

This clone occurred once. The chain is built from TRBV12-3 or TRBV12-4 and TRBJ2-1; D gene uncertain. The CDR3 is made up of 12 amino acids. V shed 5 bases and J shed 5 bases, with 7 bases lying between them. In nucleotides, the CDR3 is TGTGCCAGCAGTCCGGAGAACAATGAGCAGTTCTTC. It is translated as CASSPENNEQFF.

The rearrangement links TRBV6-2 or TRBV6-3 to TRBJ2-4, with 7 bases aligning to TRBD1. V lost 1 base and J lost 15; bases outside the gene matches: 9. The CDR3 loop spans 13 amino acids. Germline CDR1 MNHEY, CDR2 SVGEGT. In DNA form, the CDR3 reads TGTGCCAGCAGTTACTGGGGACAGAGAATGGGGTACTTC. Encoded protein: CASSYWGQRMGYF.

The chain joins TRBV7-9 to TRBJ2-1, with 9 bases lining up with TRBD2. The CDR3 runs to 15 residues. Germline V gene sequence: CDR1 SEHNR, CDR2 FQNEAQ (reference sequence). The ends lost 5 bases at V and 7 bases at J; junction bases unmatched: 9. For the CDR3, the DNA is TGTGCCAGCAGCATATATGCGGGGGGGCCGAATGAGCAGTTCTTC. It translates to CASSIYAGGPNEQFF.